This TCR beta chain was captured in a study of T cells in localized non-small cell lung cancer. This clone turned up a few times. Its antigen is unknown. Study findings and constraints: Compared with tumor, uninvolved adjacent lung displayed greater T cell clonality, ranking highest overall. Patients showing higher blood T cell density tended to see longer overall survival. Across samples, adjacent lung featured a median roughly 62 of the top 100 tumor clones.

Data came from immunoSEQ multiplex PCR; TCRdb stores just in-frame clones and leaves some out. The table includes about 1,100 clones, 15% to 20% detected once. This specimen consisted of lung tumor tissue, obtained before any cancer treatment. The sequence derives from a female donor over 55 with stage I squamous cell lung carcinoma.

CDR3 sequence: CASSYVYQPQHF. Written as DNA, the CDR3 is TGTGCCAGCAGTTACGTGTACCAGCCCCAGCATTTT. The chain recombines TRBV6-8 with TRBJ1-5; D is unresolved. The CDR3 loop spans 12 amino acids. The V gene lost 2 bases and the J gene lost 7 bases, with 6 bases spanning the gap. CDR1 and CDR2 from the germline V gene are MNHGY and SAAAGT.